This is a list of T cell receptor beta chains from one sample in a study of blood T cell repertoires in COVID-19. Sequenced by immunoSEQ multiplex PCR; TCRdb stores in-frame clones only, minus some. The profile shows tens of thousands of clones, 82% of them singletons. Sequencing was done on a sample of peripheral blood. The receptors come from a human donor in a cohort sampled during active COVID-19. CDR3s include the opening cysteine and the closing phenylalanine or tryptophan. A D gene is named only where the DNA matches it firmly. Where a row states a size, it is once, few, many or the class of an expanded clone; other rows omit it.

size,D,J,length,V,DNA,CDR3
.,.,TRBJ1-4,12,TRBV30,TGTGCCTGGAGACAGGCTTCTCAAAAACTGTTTTTT,CAWRQASQKLFF
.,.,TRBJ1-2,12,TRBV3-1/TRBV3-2,TGTGCCAGCAGCCACAGGGTCTATGGCTACACCTTC,CASSHRVYGYTF
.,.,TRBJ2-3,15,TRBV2,TGTGCCAGCAGCTTACAAGGGGTCCCCACAGATACGCAGTATTTT,CASSLQGVPTDTQYF
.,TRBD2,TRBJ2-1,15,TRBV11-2,TGTGCCAGCAGCGGGGCCTGGACGGGGGGTAATGAGCAGTTCTTC,CASSGAWTGGNEQFF
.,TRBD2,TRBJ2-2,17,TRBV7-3,TGTGCCAGCAGCGTCGGACTAGCGGGAGTGAACACCGGGGAGCTGTTTTTT,CASSVGLAGVNTGELFF
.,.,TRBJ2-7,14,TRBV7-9,TGTGCCAGCAGCCCCGGTCTTCGAGCGGACGAGCAGTACTTC,CASSPGLRADEQYF
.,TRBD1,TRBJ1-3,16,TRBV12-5,TGTGCTAGTGGTTCAGGACAGGGGGCCTCTGGAAACACCATATATTTT,CASGSGQGASGNTIYF
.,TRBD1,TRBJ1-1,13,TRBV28,TGTGCCGGACAGGGTTTCAGGAACACTGAAGCTTTCTTT,CAGQGFRNTEAFF
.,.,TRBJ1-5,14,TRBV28,TGTGCCAGCAGATTACCACAGGTGGGCCAGCCCCAGCATTTT,CASRLPQVGQPQHF
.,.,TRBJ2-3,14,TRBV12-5,TGTGCTAGTGGTTTATATGGGGCCGGAGATACGCAGTATTTT,CASGLYGAGDTQYF
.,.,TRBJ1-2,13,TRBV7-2,TGTGCCAGCAGGGGGGGTGGGAACTATGGCTACACCTTC,CASRGGGNYGYTF
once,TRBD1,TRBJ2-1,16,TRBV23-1,TGCGCCAGCAGTCATCCACCGGGACAGGTCCGCAATGAGCAGTTCTTC,CASSHPPGQVRNEQFF
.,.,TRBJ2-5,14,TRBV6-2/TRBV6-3,TGTGCCAGCAGTTGGGGCAGTTCACGGGAGACCCAGTACTTC,CASSWGSSRETQYF
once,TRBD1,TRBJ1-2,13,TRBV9,TGTGCCAGCAGCGGACAGGGGCCTCCTGGCTACACCTTC,CASSGQGPPGYTF
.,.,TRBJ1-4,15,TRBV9,TGTGCCAGCAGCGTAACGGGTTGGACTAATGAAAAACTGTTTTTT,CASSVTGWTNEKLFF
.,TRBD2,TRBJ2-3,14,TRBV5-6,TGTGCCAGCAGCTTAGGACTAGTATCAGATACGCAGTATTTT,CASSLGLVSDTQYF
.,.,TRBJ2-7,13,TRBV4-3,TGCGCCAGCAGCCAAGGAGGCTCGGGCGAGCAGTACTTC,CASSQGGSGEQYF
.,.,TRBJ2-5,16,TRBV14,TGTGCCAGCAGCCAAGGTCTCGGGGTACCGGGAGAGACCCAGTACTTC,CASSQGLGVPGETQYF
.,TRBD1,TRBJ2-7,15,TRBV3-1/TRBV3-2,TGTGCCAGCAGTAACAGGGGATCACCCTCCTACGAGCAGTACTTC,CASSNRGSPSYEQYF
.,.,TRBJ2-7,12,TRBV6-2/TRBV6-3,TGTGCCAGCAGTTACGTATACGGCGAGCAGTACTTC,CASSYVYGEQYF
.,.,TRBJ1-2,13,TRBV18,TGTGCCAGCTCACCCGCCGACAACTCTGGCTACACCTTC,CASSPADNSGYTF
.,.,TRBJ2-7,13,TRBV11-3,TGTGCCAGCAGCTCCCCACGGTCCTACGAGCAGTACTTC,CASSSPRSYEQYF
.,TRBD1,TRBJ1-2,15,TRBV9,TGTGCCAGCAGCGACCCGGGACAGGTCTGGGAGGGCTACACCTTC,CASSDPGQVWEGYTF
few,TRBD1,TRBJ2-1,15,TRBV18,TGTGCCAGCTCACCAGGGACAGGGGGCAGGAATGAGCAGTTCTTC,CASSPGTGGRNEQFF
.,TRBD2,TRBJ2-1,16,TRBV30,TGTGCCTGGACTGCGGAGGGACTAGCTGGGGGCAATGAGCAGTTCTTC,CAWTAEGLAGGNEQFF
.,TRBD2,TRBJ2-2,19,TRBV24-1,TGTGCCACCAGTGGGCCGACTAGCGGGGAGGGATCGGTGACCGGGGAGCTGTTTTTT,CATSGPTSGEGSVTGELFF
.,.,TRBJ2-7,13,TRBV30,TGTGCCTGGAGTAGGGGAGGGGGCTACGAGCAGTACTTC,CAWSRGGGYEQYF
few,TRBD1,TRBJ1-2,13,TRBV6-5,TGTGCCACCCTTACGGACAGGGGGTATGGCTACACCTTC,CATLTDRGYGYTF
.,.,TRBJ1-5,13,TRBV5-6,TGTGCCAGCAGCCGGCGGGGCGATCAGCCCCAGCATTTT,CASSRRGDQPQHF
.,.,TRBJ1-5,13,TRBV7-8,TGTGCCAGCAGCTCAGGGGTAAGTCAGCCCCAGCATTTT,CASSSGVSQPQHF
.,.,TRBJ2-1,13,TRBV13,TGTGCCAGCAGCTTAACCCTGGAGAATGAGCAGTTCTTC,CASSLTLENEQFF
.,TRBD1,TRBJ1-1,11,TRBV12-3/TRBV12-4,TGTGCCAGCAGTTCGACAGGGGATGCTTTCTTT,CASSSTGDAFF
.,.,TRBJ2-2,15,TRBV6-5,TGTGCCAGCAGTTACCACGGGGGGCCCACCGGGGAGCTGTTTTTT,CASSYHGGPTGELFF
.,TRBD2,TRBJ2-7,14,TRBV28,TGTGCCAGCAAGATTCGGGAGGGCCTCTACGAGCAGTACTTC,CASKIREGLYEQYF
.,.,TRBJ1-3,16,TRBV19,TGTGCCAGTAGTAGGTCCAGGGCGAGCTCTGGAAACACCATATATTTT,CASSRSRASSGNTIYF
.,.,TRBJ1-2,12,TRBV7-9,TGTGCCAGCAGCTTACAGAGGCAGGGCTACACCTTC,CASSLQRQGYTF
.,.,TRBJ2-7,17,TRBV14,TGTGCCAGCAGCCAAGGGTTGCAGGGACTTGCTGCTAGAAAGCAGTACTTC,CASSQGLQGLAARKQYF
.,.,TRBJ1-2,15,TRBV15,TGTGCCACCAGCAGAGATCTGGGCAATAACTATGGCTACACCTTC,CATSRDLGNNYGYTF
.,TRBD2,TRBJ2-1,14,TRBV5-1,TGCGCCAGCAGCCAGACTAGCGGGGACAATGAGCAGTTCTTC,CASSQTSGDNEQFF
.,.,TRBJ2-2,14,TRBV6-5,TGTGCCAGCAAGAAGAGGCGGAACACCGGGGAGCTGTTTTTT,CASKKRRNTGELFF
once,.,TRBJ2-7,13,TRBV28,TGTGCCAGCAGGTCCGACAGGCCGAGGGAGCAGTACTTC,CASRSDRPREQYF
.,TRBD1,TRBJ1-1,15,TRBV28,TGTGCCAGCAGTTCACCAGGGGGATCGCGGACTGAAGCTTTCTTT,CASSSPGGSRTEAFF
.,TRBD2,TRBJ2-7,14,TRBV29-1,TGCAGCGTGAAACTAGCGGGGGGTTCCTACGAGCAGTACTTC,CSVKLAGGSYEQYF
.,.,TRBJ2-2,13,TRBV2,TGTGCCAGCAGGGGGGCTGTAACCGGGGAGCTGTTTTTT,CASRGAVTGELFF
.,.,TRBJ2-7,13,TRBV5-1,TGCGCCAGCAGCCCCCACCTAGCGCGCGAGCAGTACTTC,CASSPHLAREQYF
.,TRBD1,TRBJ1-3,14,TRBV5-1,TGCGCCAGCAGCCAGACAGGGGGCGGAAACACCATATATTTT,CASSQTGGGNTIYF
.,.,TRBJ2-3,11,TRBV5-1,TGCGCCAGCAGCATCTCAGATACGCAGTATTTT,CASSISDTQYF
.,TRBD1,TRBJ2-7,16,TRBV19,TGTGCCAGTAGTATAACAGGGGACACCGGCATCTACGAGCAGTACTTC,CASSITGDTGIYEQYF
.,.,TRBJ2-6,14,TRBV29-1,TGCAGCGTTGAAGGAGACTCTGGGGCCAACGTCCTGACTTTC,CSVEGDSGANVLTF
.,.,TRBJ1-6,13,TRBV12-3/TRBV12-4,TGTGCCAGCAGTTATGGGGGGAGTTCACCCCTCCACTTT,CASSYGGSSPLHF
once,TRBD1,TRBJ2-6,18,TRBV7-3,TGTGCCAGCAGCTTAAGACAGGGTATCTTCTCTGGGGCCAACGTCCTGACTTTC,CASSLRQGIFSGANVLTF
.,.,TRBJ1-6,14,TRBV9,TGTGCCAGCAGCGAGTGGGGGGGGAGTTCACCCCTCCACTTT,CASSEWGGSSPLHF
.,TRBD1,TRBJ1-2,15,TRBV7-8,TGTGCCAGCAGCTTAGGGAGGACAGGAGACTATGGCTACACCTTC,CASSLGRTGDYGYTF